This entry lists 22 T cell receptor beta chains sequenced from one sample in a study of T cell changes during pregnancy in multiple sclerosis. Repertoires were generated with immunoSEQ multiplex PCR, while TCRdb's copy carries only in-frame clones and drops some. The table has around 40,000 clones, 75% to 95% seen once; the top ten hold 5% to 6.5%. The input for sequencing was CD8+ T cells from peripheral blood mononuclear cells, taken in the second trimester of pregnancy. All receptors derive from a female donor with multiple sclerosis, enrolled in a pregnancy study.

This clone was detected once. CDR3 nucleotide sequence: TGTGCCAGCAGTTACGCGGGCGGGACTAAGTGGGAGCAGTACTTC. Residues: CASSYAGGTKWEQYF. The chain has TRBV6-5 and TRBJ2-7; 7 bases align to TRBD2. The CDR3 runs 15 residues. The V gene's germline CDR1 is MNHEY and CDR2 SVGAGI. With V trimmed by 2 bases and J by 7 bases, 11 bases remained unmatched.

The chain is built from TRBV5-4 and TRBJ2-3; tentative D call: TRBD2 (5 bases). V was cut by 2 bases and J by 5 bases, with 6 bases left in between. There are 12 residues in the CDR3. CDR1 and CDR2 from the germline V gene are SGHNT and YYREEE (reference sequence). The CDR3 DNA sequence: TGTGCCAGCAGCTTCGAGGGAGATACGCAGTATTTT. Its translation: CASSFEGDTQYF.

The rearrangement joins TRBV5-1 to TRBJ1-1; 10 bases map to TRBD1. V dropped 3 bases and J dropped 4; count of bases not matched to a gene: 6. Germline CDR1 SGHRS, CDR2 YFSETQ. The CDR3 runs 15 residues. The CDR3: CASSSRQGAGTEAFF. CDR3 DNA sequence: TGCGCCAGCAGCTCCAGACAGGGGGCGGGCACTGAAGCTTTCTTT.

V gene TRBV4-1 combines with J gene TRBJ1-2; TRBD1 aligns across 8 bases. Germline CDR1 is MGHRA and CDR2 is YSYEKL. This CDR3 spans 18 amino acids. V was clipped by 0 bases and J by 6 bases; unmatched bases: 15. The CDR3: CASSQDHWTGTAIDGYTF. The CDR3 region has the DNA TGCGCCAGCAGCCAAGATCACTGGACAGGGACTGCTATCGATGGCTACACCTTC.

This sequence joins TRBV27 and TRBJ2-7, with TRBD2 matching 10 bases. Per the germline V gene, CDR1 is MNHEY and CDR2 is SMNVEV (reference sequence). Losses at the gene ends were 3 bases for V and 3 bases for J; bases not matched to a gene: 5. The length of the CDR3 is 15 residues. Here the CDR3 DNA reads TGTGCCAGCAGTTTTAGCGGGGGGACGTACTACGAGCAGTACTTC. This encodes CASSFSGGTYYEQYF.

The chain is built from TRBV14 and TRBJ1-1; 11 nucleotides align to TRBD1. CDR1 is SGHDN, CDR2 FVKESK, per germline. The CDR3 runs to 15 residues. V was pared by 3 bases and J by 1 base, with 1 base of the junction left unmatched. CDR3 sequence: CASSQDRGRNTEAFF. The CDR3 DNA reads TGTGCCAGCAGCCAGGACAGGGGGCGGAACACTGAAGCTTTCTTT.

The chain is built from TRBV2 and TRBJ2-2; D may be TRBD1 (5 bases). V lost 8 bases and J 0 bases, leaving 13 bases between the germline ends. This CDR3 comprises 15 residues. Looked up from germline, CDR1 is SNHLY and CDR2 is FYNNEI. The CDR3 region has the DNA TGTGCCAGCGGAGACAGAGACGCGAACACCGGGGAGCTGTTTTTT. This encodes CASGDRDANTGELFF.

The genes are TRBV11-1 and TRBJ1-1; no reliable D call. CDR3 length: 15 residues. Germline lookup yields CDR1 SGHAT and CDR2 FQDESV (reference sequence). Trimming took off 7 bases at V and 1 base at J, with 16 bases between the two ends. CDR3 in amino acids: CASTPWETWNTEAFF. The CDR3 coding sequence is TGTGCCAGCACACCCTGGGAGACTTGGAACACTGAAGCTTTCTTT.

The chain recombines TRBV7-9 with TRBJ1-2; D is possibly TRBD1 (5 bases). The CDR3 is made up of 16 amino acids. The V and J ends lost 5 bases and 3 bases respectively, with 19 bases between them. Germline V gene sequence: CDR1 SEHNR, CDR2 FQNEAQ (reference sequence). CDR3 amino acids: CASSHLTVQSYYGYTF. Here the CDR3 DNA reads TGTGCCAGCAGCCATTTGACAGTCCAGAGTTACTATGGCTACACCTTC.

The V gene is TRBV5-1, the J gene TRBJ1-3; 8 bases line up with TRBD1. The CDR3 covers 14 residues. CDR1 and CDR2 from the germline V gene are SGHRS and YFSETQ. Trimming at V came to 5 bases and at J to 8 bases, leaving 9 bases not matched to a gene. The CDR3 reads CASSQGQGYDTIYF. The CDR3 DNA reads as TGCGCCAGCAGTCAAGGACAGGGCTATGACACCATATATTTT.

In DNA, the CDR3 is TGTGCCTGGAGGCGGAACACTGAAGCTTTCTTT. Its translation is CAWRRNTEAFF. The chain is built from TRBV30 and TRBJ1-1; D not certain. V shed 3 bases and J shed 1 base, with 3 bases lying between them. The CDR3 has 11 amino acids. Germline V lookup: CDR1 GTSNPN, CDR2 SVGIG (reference sequence).

CDR3 residues: CASSVSGSGRSEQYF. The CDR3 DNA is TGTGCCAGCAGCGTATCTGGTAGCGGGAGGTCTGAGCAGTACTTC. The gene calls are TRBV9 and TRBJ2-7, with TRBD2 matching 10 bases. The V gene end was trimmed by 1 base and the J gene end by 7 bases; junction bases not matched to a gene: 8. Germline V lookup: CDR1 SGDLS, CDR2 YYNGEE. CDR3 length: 15 amino acids.

The chain has TRBV7-9 and TRBJ1-5, with D unclear. V lost 5 bases, J lost 2 bases, and 7 bases lay in between. This CDR3 comprises 13 residues. Germline V CDR1 and CDR2: SEHNR, FQNEAQ (reference sequence). CDR3 protein: CASSVTGNQPQHF. The CDR3 DNA reads as TGTGCCAGCAGCGTAACAGGCAATCAGCCCCAGCATTTT. Full variable domain (rest looked up from reference TRBV7-9 and TRBJ1-5): DTGVSQNPRHKITKRGQNVTFRCDPISEHNRLYWYRQTLGQGPEFLTYFQNEAQLEKSRLLSDRFSAERPKGSFSTLEIQRTEQGDSAMYLCASSVTGNQPQHFGDGTRLSIL.

This rearrangement joins TRBV6-5 to TRBJ2-7; 9 nucleotides align to TRBD1. J gave up 3 bases and V 7 bases, and 7 bases lay outside the gene matches. Germline V gene lookup returns CDR1 MNHEY and CDR2 SVGAGI. The CDR3 has 14 amino acids. The chain's CDR3 is CASTAGTGIYEQYF. CDR3 coding DNA: TGTGCCAGCACCGCCGGGACAGGGATCTACGAGCAGTACTTC.

The rearrangement uses TRBV10-3 and TRBJ2-3, with 8 bases aligning to TRBD2. The V gene end was trimmed by 8 bases and the J gene end by 4 bases; junction bases not matched to a gene: 8. The CDR3 has 14 amino acids. CDR1 is ENHRY, CDR2 SYGVKD, per germline. CDR3 residues: CAIGFSGKADTQYF. In DNA, the CDR3 is TGTGCCATCGGTTTTAGCGGGAAGGCAGATACGCAGTATTTT.

This clone was seen a handful of times. The gene calls are TRBV7-9 and TRBJ2-6, with D possibly matching TRBD2 (7 bases). V lost 4 bases and J 0 bases, leaving 16 bases between the germline ends. This CDR3 is 18 amino acids long. Germline V lookup: CDR1 SEHNR, CDR2 FQNEAQ (reference sequence). CDR3 in amino acids: CASSSFSGGRSGANVLTF. The CDR3, as DNA: TGTGCCAGCAGCTCGTTTTCGGGGGGCCGCTCTGGGGCCAACGTCCTGACTTTC.

V is TRBV7-9 and J is TRBJ1-2; weak D call: TRBD1 (6 bases). The germline CDR1 and CDR2 sequences are SEHNR and FQNEAQ (reference sequence). V lost 7 bases, J lost 5 bases, and 17 bases lay in between. The CDR3 is 14 residues long. The CDR3 nucleotides read TGTGCCAGCACCGCGAACGAGGACAGATATGGCTACACCTTC. Translated, it gives CASTANEDRYGYTF. Full variable domain (remainder filled in from reference TRBV7-9 and TRBJ1-2): DTGVSQNPRHKITKRGQNVTFRCDPISEHNRLYWYRQTLGQGPEFLTYFQNEAQLEKSRLLSDRFSAERPKGSFSTLEIQRTEQGDSAMYLCASTANEDRYGYTFGSGTRLTVV.

This clone was found a few times. This rearrangement joins TRBV19 to TRBJ2-1; unclear D gene. Deletions cut 8 bases from V and 7 bases from J, with 6 bases between. The CDR3 loop spans 10 amino acids. Germline CDR1 reads LNHDA; CDR2 reads SQIVND (reference sequence). Here the CDR3 reads CASSQNEQFF. As DNA, the CDR3 is TGTGCCAGTTCCCAAAATGAGCAGTTCTTC. Complete variable domain (other parts from reference TRBV19 and TRBJ2-1): DGGITQSPKYLFRKEGQNVTLSCEQNLNHDAMYWYRQDPGQGLRLIYYSQIVNDFQKGDIAEGYSVSREKKESFPLTVTSAQKNPTAFYLCASSQNEQFFGPGTRLTVL.

This rearrangement joins TRBV6-1 to TRBJ1-3, with no clear D. Germline V gives CDR1 MNHNS, CDR2 SASEGT. The CDR3 totals 13 residues. V lost 7 bases and J lost 3, with 10 bases in between. The CDR3 sequence: CASTGRGGNTIYF. The CDR3 nucleotides are TGTGCCAGCACCGGAAGAGGTGGAAACACCATATATTTT.

The genes are TRBV29-1 and TRBJ2-3; the match to TRBD2 covers 7 bases. The CDR3 length is 13 residues. Trimming removed 7 bases from V and 4 bases from J; junction bases left unmatched: 8. CDR1 and CDR2 from the germline V gene are SQVTM and ANQGSEA. The CDR3 coding sequence is TGCAGCGCACACGGGCTAGCGGCAGATACGCAGTATTTT. It translates to CSAHGLAADTQYF.

This chain joins TRBV5-5 and TRBJ1-5; unclear D gene. Germline loops: CDR1 SGHKS, CDR2 YYEKEE (reference sequence). V shed 6 bases and J shed 7 bases, with 17 bases lying between them. The CDR3 length is 14 residues. The CDR3 spells CASNPATTGQPQHF. CDR3 nucleotides: TGTGCCAGCAACCCTGCTACGACGGGGCAGCCCCAGCATTTT.

The sample holds one count of this clone. The chain combines TRBV19 with TRBJ2-5; unclear D gene. V lost 1 base to trimming and J lost 9 bases, with 12 bases between them. The CDR3 is 13 residues long. CDR1 and CDR2 from the germline V gene are LNHDA and SQIVND (reference sequence). CDR3 in DNA: TGTGCCAGTAGTATAGCCAGTTCGGAGTCCCAGTACTTC. This codes for CASSIASSESQYF.